The 6 T cell receptor beta chains listed next were all sequenced from one sample in a study of blood T cell repertoires in COVID-19. The protocol was immunoSEQ multiplex PCR, while the TCRdb copy is restricted to in-frame clones and leaves out a portion. The sample consists of a few hundred thousand clones, about 87% of them appearing once. Sequenced input: peripheral blood. Every receptor here comes from a woman aged 55-69 years with COVID-19, enrolled during active disease.

A few counts support this clone. V and J are TRBV30 and TRBJ1-6; D possibly corresponds to TRBD1 (5 bases). The germline V gene has CDR1 GTSNPN and CDR2 SVGIG (reference sequence). This CDR3 spans 14 amino acids. Trimming took off 4 bases at V and 10 bases at J, with 17 bases between the two ends. The CDR3 protein is CAWTRGGARSPLHF. CDR3 DNA sequence: TGTGCCTGGACCCGGGGCGGGGCGAGGTCACCCCTCCACTTT.

The V call is TRBV28, the J call TRBJ1-1; D possibly corresponds to TRBD1 (5 bases). CDR3 length equals 15 residues. CDR1 is MDHEN and CDR2 is SYDVKM in the germline V gene. Trimming shortened V by 3 bases and J by 1 base, and 12 bases separated the two germline ends. The CDR3 DNA reads as TGTGCCAGCAGTTTTGCGGGGCGACCGAACACTGAAGCTTTCTTT. Its protein product is CASSFAGRPNTEAFF.

The CDR3, as DNA: TGTGCCAGCAGTTTATCAGGGAACTATGGCTACACCTTC. It is translated as CASSLSGNYGYTF. The chain employs TRBV12-3 or TRBV12-4 and TRBJ1-2; tentative D call: TRBD1 (5 bases). V was shortened by 2 bases and J by 2 bases, with 6 bases between the two germline ends. The CDR3 covers 13 residues.

This clone came up once. This rearrangement joins TRBV20-1 to TRBJ2-3; tentatively, D is TRBD2 (6 bases). V was cut by 3 bases and J by 0 bases, with 13 bases left in between. This CDR3 has 15 amino acids. The germline V gene encodes CDR1 DFQATT and CDR2 SNEGSKA (reference sequence). The CDR3 reads CSASRSGTSTDTQYF. CDR3 sequence (DNA): TGCAGTGCTAGTCGTAGCGGTACTAGCACAGATACGCAGTATTTT.

V usage is TRBV30 and J usage is TRBJ1-2; 7 bases align to TRBD1. The germline V gene encodes CDR1 GTSNPN and CDR2 SVGIG (reference sequence). This CDR3 contains 12 residues. The J segment lost 6 bases and the V segment lost 5 bases, leaving 6 bases of the junction unmatched. Here the CDR3 reads CAWAGTGDGYTF. The CDR3 nucleotides read TGTGCCTGGGCTGGCACAGGGGATGGCTACACCTTC.

This clone occurred once. CDR3 loop: CASGTARTSGRPDEQFF. CDR3 nucleotide sequence: TGTGCCAGCGGTACCGCGAGGACTAGCGGGAGACCCGATGAGCAGTTCTTC. The chain couples TRBV6-4 to TRBJ2-1, with 13 positions matching TRBD2. Trimming cost V 8 bases and J 8 bases; bases outside gene matches: 15. Germline loops: CDR1 MRHNA, CDR2 SNTAGT. The CDR3 totals 17 residues.